The 8 T cell receptor beta chains below come from one sample, sequenced in a study of blood T cells in healthy people across ages. Together with a sample-barcoded 5' primer, a J-beta primer mix was included in a second PCR lasting about 7 to 12 cycles. MiXCR, applied by TCRdb to the 5' RACE reads, yields one record per CDR3 protein. The sample carries 600,000 to 800,000 distinct CDR3 sequences, 45% to 60% recorded once. The sequencing input was blood. The source is an elderly woman in good health.

This chain uses TRBV6-1 with TRBJ2-3, with 7 bases matching TRBD2. Germline trimming cut 7 bases from V and 1 base from J; bases unmatched to any gene: 11. Germline CDR1 reads MNHNS; CDR2 reads SASEGT. This CDR3 contains 16 residues. The CDR3 region is CASTRDRREGTDTQYF. The CDR3, as DNA: TGTGCCAGCACTCGTGACCGCCGGGAGGGCACAGATACGCAGTATTTT.

Note on this clonotype: This may arise from a read error, as a much more abundant clone is one base away. V and J are TRBV29-1 and TRBJ2-1, with D possibly matching TRBD2 (6 bases). Germline V gene data show CDR1 as SQVTM and CDR2 as ANQGSEA. The CDR3 is 13 amino acids. The V end was cut by 7 bases, the J end by 4 bases, with 14 bases between. The CDR3 region has the DNA TGCAGCGGGGGGGATGGGCAGTACAATGAGCAGTTCTTC. Translated: CSGGDGQYNEQFF.

The chain recombines TRBV20-1 with TRBJ2-5; D possibly corresponds to TRBD2 (7 bases). The closer fit of TRBJ2-7 to the DNA end suggests the J call may be wrong. CDR3 length: 13 residues. CDR1 is DFQATT and CDR2 is SNEGSKA in the germline V gene (reference sequence). In nucleotides, the CDR3 is TGCAGCCCGGGGGGCAGGTTTACCTACGAGCAGTACTTC. Its translation: CSPGGRFTYEQYF.

The chain carries TRBV4-1 and TRBJ1-3; a weak D match, TRBD1 (5 bases). The CDR3 spans 16 residues. The V gene lost 0 bases and the J gene lost 0 bases, with 9 bases spanning the gap. Germline assignment: CDR1 MGHRA and CDR2 YSYEKL. CDR3 region: CASSQDKGISGNTIYF. The CDR3 bases are TGCGCCAGCAGCCAAGATAAGGGGATCTCTGGAAACACCATATATTTT.

This clonotype was seen ten or more times. The chain has TRBV29-1 and TRBJ1-2; TRBD1 matches at 8 bases. Germline V gene data show CDR1 as SQVTM and CDR2 as ANQGSEA. This CDR3 is 15 amino acids long. V lost 3 bases to trimming and J lost 8 bases; unmatched junction nucleotides: 14. Here the CDR3 reads CSVDPIGQGLLGYTF. The CDR3 DNA reads as TGCAGCGTTGATCCGATTGGACAGGGACTCTTGGGCTACACCTTC.

In its sample, this clonotype was seen many times. The chain has TRBV29-1 and TRBJ2-1; 8 bases agree with TRBD2. The J segment lost 9 bases and the V segment lost 7 bases, leaving 11 bases of the junction unmatched. Germline lookup yields CDR1 SQVTM and CDR2 ANQGSEA. The CDR3 sequence is 13 residues long. CDR3 sequence (DNA): TGCAGCGCCGGTGGAGTAGCGGGAACTGAGCAGTTCTTC. This codes for CSAGGVAGTEQFF.

The rearrangement links TRBV12-3 or TRBV12-4 to TRBJ1-5; a weak D match, TRBD1 (5 bases). Trimming cost V 4 bases and J 9 bases, with 10 bases left between them. The CDR3 extends over 12 amino acids. CDR3 loop: CASSSGQRPQHF. The CDR3 nucleotides read TGTGCCAGCAGTTCAGGGCAACGGCCCCAGCATTTT.

The V gene is TRBV5-1, the J gene TRBJ2-7; 12 nucleotides agree with TRBD2. There are 16 residues in the CDR3. V gave up 3 bases and J gave up 7 bases; unmatched junction bases: 11. Germline CDR1 and CDR2: SGHRS and YFSETQ. CDR3 coding DNA: TGCGCCAGCAGCTATCTAGCGGGGGGGTTCTACAATGAGCAGTACTTC. This gives the protein CASSYLAGGFYNEQYF.